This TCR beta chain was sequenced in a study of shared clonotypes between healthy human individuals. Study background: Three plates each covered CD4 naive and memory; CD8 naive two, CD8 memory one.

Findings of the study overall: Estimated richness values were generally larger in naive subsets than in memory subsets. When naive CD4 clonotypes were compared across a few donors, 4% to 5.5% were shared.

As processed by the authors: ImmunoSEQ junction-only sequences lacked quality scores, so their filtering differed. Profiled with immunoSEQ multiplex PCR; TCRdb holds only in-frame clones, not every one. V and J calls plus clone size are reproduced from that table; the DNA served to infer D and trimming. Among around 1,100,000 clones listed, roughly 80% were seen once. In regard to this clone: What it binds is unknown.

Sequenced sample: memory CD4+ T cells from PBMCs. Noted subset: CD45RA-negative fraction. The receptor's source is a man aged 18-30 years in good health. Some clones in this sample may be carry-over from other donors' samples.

The CDR3 region has the DNA TGCGCCAGCAGCCGATTAGCGGGAGCCAACACCGGGGAGCTGTTTTTT. This codes for CASSRLAGANTGELFF. This chain links TRBV4-3 with TRBJ2-2, with 9 bases that match TRBD2. There are 16 residues in the CDR3. Losses at the gene ends were 4 bases for V and 2 bases for J; bases not matched to a gene: 5. Germline V gives CDR1 LGHNA, CDR2 YSLEER.